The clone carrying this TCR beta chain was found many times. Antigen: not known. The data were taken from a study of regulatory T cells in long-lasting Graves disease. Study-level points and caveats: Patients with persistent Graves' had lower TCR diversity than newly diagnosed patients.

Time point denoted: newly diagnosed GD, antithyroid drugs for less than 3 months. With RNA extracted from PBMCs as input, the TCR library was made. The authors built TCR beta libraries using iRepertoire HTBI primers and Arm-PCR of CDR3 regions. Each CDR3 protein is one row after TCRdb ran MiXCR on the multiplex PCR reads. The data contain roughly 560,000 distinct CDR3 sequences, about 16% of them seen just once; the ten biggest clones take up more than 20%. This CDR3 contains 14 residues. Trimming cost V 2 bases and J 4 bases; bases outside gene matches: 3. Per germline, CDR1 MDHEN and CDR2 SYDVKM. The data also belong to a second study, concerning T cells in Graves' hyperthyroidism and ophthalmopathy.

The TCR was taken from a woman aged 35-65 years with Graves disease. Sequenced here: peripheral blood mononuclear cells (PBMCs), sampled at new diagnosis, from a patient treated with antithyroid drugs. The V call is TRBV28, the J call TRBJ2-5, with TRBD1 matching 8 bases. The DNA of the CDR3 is TGTGCCAGCAGTTTAGGGGACAGGCTAGAGACCCAGTACTTC. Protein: CASSLGDRLETQYF.